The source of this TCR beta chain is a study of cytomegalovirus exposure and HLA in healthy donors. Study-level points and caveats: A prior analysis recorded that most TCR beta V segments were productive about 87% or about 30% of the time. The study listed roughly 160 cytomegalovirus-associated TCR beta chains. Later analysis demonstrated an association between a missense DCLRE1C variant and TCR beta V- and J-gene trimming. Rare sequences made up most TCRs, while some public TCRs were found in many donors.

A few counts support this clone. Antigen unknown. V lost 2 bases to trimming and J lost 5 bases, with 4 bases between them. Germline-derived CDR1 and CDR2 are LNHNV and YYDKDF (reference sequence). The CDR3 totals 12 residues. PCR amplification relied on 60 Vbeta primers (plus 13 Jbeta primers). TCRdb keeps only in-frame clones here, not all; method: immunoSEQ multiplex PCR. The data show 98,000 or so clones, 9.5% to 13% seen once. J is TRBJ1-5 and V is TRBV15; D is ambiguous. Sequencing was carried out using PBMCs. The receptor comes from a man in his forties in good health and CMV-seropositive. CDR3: CATSRSDQPQHF. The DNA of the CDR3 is TGTGCCACCAGCAGATCGGATCAGCCCCAGCATTTT.